This TCR beta chain was sequenced for a study of beta chain features in type 1 diabetes. Study-level background: Cells sorted and examined across all samples totaled around 110,000,000.

The sample holds a few counts of this clone. The CDR3 loop spans 15 amino acids. Germline CDR1 reads LNHDA; CDR2 reads SQIVND (reference sequence). V was trimmed by 4 bases and J by 0 bases, leaving 10 bases between them. Each of the CD4+ naive, central memory, regulatory and stem cell-like memory populations was sorted via CD45RO/CCR7/CD25/CD127/CD95/CD27. Every bit of the isolated RNA underwent reverse transcription, so sequencing read expressed TCRB transcripts. Libraries were prepared by immunoSEQ multiplex PCR; TCRdb keeps only in-frame clonotypes and omits some of them. The profile shows roughly 380,000 clones, about 20% of them singletons.

Sequencing used naive CD4+ T cells from blood. This receptor was identified in a woman between 18 and 29 years old in good health. This chain joins TRBV19 and TRBJ2-1, with D maybe TRBD2 (5 bases). Written as DNA, the CDR3 is TGTGCCAGTAGTAAGGGAGAGGGCTCCTACAATGAGCAGTTCTTC. Translating gives CASSKGEGSYNEQFF.